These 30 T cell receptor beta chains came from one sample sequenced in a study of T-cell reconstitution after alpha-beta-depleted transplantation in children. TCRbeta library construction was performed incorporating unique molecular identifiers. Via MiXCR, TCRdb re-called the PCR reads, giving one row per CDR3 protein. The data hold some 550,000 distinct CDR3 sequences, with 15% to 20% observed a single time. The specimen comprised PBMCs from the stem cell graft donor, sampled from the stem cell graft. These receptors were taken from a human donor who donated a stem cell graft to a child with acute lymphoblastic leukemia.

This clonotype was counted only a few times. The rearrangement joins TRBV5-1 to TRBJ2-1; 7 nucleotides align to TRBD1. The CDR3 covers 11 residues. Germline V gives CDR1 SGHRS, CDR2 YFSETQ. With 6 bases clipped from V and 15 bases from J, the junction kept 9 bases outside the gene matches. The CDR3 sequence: CASTLGQVPFF. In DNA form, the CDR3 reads TGCGCCAGCACCCTAGGACAGGTGCCGTTCTTC.

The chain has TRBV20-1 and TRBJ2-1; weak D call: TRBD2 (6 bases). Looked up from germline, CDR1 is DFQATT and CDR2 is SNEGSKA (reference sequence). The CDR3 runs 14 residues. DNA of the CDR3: TGCAGCCAATCCGGGACTTACTCCTACAATGAGCAGTTCTTC. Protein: CSQSGTYSYNEQFF.

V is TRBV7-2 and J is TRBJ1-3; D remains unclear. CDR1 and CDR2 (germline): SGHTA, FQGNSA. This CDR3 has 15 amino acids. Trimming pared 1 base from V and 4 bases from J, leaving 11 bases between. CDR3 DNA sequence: TGTGCCAGCAGCTTAGGTGGCAGCCAAGGAAACACCATATATTTT. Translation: CASSLGGSQGNTIYF.

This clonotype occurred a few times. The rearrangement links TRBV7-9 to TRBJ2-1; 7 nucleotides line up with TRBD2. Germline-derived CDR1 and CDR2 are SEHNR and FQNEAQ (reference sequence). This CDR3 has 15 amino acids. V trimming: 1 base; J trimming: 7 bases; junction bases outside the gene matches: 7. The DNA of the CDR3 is TGTGCCAGCAGCTTAGGCGGGAGAAGTTGGAATGAGCAGTTCTTC. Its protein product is CASSLGGRSWNEQFF.

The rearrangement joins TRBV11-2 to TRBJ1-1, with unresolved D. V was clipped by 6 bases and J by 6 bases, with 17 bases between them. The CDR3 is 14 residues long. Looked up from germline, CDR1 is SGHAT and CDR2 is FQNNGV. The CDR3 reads CASSGFDFWAEAFF. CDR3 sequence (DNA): TGTGCCAGCAGTGGATTTGATTTTTGGGCTGAAGCTTTCTTT.

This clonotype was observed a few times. In DNA, the CDR3 is TGTGCCAGCAGCTTAGCAGTCATCCGCTACAATGAGCAGTTCTTC. It is translated as CASSLAVIRYNEQFF. J is TRBJ2-1 and V is TRBV7-8; D is unclear. Trimming took 0 bases from V and 3 from J, leaving 9 bases between them. The CDR3 has 15 residues. CDR1 is SGHVS, CDR2 FQNEAQ, per germline.

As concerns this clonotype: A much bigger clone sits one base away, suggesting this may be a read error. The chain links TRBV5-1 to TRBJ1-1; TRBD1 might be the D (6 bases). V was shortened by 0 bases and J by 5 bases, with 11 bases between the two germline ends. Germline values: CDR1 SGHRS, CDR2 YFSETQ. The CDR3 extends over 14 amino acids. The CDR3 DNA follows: TGCGCCAGCAGCTTGGAAACAGGGTGGACTGAAGCTTTCTTT. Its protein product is CASSLETGWTEAFF. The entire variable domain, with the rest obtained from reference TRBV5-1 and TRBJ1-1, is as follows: KAGVTQTPRYLIKTRGQQVTLSCSPISGHRSVSWYQQTPGQGLQFLFEYFSETQRNKGNFPGRFSGRQFSNSRSEMNVSTLELGDSALYLCASSLETGWTEAFFGQGTRLTVV.

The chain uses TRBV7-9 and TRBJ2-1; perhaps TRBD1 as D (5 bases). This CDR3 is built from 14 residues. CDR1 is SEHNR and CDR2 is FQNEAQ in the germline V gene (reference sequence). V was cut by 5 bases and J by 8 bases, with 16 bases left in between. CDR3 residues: CASSPKALGDEQFF. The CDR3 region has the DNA TGTGCCAGCAGCCCTAAGGCCCTAGGGGATGAGCAGTTCTTC.

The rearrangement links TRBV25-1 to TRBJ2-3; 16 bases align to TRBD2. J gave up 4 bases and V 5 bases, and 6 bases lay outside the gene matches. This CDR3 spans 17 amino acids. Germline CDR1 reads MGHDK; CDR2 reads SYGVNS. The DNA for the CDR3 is TGTGCCAGCAGTCTCACCGGGACTAGCGGGAGGGCAGATACGCAGTATTTT. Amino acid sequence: CASSLTGTSGRADTQYF.

Here the CDR3 reads CAISQGPGYEQYF. The CDR3 nucleotides are TGTGCCATCAGCCAAGGTCCAGGATACGAGCAGTACTTC. The chain is built from TRBV10-3 and TRBJ2-7; no definite D call. The germline V gene has CDR1 ENHRY and CDR2 SYGVKD. The V gene lost 6 bases and the J gene lost 4 bases, with 13 bases spanning the gap. This CDR3 has 13 amino acids.

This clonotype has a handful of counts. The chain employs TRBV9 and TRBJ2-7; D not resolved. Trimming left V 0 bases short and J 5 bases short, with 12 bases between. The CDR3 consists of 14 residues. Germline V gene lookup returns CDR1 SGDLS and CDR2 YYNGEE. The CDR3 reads CASSVESARDEQYF. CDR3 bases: TGTGCCAGCAGCGTAGAGTCAGCTCGTGACGAGCAGTACTTC.

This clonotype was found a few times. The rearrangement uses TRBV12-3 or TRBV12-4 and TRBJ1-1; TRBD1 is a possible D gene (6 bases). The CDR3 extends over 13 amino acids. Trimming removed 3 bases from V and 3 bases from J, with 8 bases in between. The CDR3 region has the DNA TGTGCCAGCAGTTTCAGGGGCCACACTGAAGCTTTCTTT. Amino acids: CASSFRGHTEAFF.

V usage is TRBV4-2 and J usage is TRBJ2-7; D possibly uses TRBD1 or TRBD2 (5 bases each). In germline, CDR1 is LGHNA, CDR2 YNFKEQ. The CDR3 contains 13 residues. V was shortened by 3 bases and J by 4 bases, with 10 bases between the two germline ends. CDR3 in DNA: TGTGCCAGCAGCCACGGGGACCTATACGAGCAGTACTTC. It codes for CASSHGDLYEQYF.

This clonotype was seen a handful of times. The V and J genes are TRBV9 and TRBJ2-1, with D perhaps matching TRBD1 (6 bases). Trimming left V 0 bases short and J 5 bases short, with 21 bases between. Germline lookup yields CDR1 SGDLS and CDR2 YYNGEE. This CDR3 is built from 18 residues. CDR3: CASSVERLGAPGDNEQFF. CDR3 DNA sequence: TGTGCCAGCAGCGTAGAAAGGTTGGGGGCGCCTGGGGACAATGAGCAGTTCTTC.

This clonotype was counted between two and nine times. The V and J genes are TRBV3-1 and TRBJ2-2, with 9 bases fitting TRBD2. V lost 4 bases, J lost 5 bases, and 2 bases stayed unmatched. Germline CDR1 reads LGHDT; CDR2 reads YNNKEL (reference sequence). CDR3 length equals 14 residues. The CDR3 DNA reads TGTGCCAGCAGCCGACTAGCGGTGACCGGGGAGCTGTTTTTT. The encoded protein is CASSRLAVTGELFF.

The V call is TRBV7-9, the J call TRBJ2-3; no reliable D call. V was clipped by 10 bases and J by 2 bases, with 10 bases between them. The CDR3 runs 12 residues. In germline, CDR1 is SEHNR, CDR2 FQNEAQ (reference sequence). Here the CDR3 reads CATSGHTDTQYF. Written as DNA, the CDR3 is TGTGCCACGAGTGGGCACACAGATACGCAGTATTTT.

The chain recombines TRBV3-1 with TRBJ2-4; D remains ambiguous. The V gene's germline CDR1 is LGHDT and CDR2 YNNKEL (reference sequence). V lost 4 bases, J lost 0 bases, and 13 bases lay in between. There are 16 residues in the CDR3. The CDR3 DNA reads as TGTGCCAGCAGCCCACACTGGAGCATAGCCAAAAACATTCAGTACTTC. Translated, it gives CASSPHWSIAKNIQYF.

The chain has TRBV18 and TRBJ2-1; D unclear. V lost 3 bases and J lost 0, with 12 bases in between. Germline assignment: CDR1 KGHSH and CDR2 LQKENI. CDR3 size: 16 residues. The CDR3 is CASSPSITGSYNEQFF. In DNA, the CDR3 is TGTGCCAGCTCACCCTCAATTACGGGCTCCTACAATGAGCAGTTCTTC.

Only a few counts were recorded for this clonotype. DNA of the CDR3: TGTGCCAGCAGCCGCCCCGAGAGGGCCGGAAACACCATATATTTT. Translated, it gives CASSRPERAGNTIYF. This rearrangement joins TRBV5-6 to TRBJ1-3; the D is unclear. Germline lookup yields CDR1 SGHDT and CDR2 YYEEEE. This CDR3 spans 15 amino acids. Trimming removed 4 bases at V and 4 bases at J, with 15 bases between.

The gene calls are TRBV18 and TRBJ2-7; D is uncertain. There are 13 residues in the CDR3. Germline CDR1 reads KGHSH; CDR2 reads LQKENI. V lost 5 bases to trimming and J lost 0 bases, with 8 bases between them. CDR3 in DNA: TGTGCCAGCTCATCGGACCACTCCTACGAGCAGTACTTC. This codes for CASSSDHSYEQYF.

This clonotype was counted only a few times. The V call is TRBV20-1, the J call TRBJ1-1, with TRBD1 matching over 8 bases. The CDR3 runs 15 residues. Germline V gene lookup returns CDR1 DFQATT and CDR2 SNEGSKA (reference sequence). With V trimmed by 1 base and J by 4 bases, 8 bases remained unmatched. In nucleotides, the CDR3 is TGCAGTGCTAGAGGGACCAGGACAGGGCCCACTGAAGCTTTCTTT. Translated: CSARGTRTGPTEAFF.

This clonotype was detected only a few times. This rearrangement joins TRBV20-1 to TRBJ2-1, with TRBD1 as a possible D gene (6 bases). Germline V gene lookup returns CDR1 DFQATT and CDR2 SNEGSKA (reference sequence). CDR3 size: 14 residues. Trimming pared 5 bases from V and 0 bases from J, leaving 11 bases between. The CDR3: CSAYRESSYNEQFF. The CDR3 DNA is TGCAGTGCTTACAGGGAGAGCTCCTACAATGAGCAGTTCTTC.

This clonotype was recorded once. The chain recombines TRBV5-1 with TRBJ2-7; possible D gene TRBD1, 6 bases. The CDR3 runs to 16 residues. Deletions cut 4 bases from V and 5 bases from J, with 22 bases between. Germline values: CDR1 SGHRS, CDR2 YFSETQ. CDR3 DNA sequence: TGCGCCAGCAGCCCTCTAGGTCGGCAGGGGAACGACGAGCAGTACTTC. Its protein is CASSPLGRQGNDEQYF.

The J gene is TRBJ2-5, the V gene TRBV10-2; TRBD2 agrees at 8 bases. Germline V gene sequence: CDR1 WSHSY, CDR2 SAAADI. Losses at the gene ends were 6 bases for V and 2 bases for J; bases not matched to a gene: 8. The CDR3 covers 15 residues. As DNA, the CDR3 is TGCGCCAGCAGCGGGGGACGGGGGGGTCAAGAGACCCAGTACTTC. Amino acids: CASSGGRGGQETQYF.

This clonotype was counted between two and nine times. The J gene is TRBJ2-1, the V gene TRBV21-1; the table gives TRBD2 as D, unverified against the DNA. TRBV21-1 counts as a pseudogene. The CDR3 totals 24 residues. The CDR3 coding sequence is TGTGCCAGCAGCAAAGGGGAGACACCTTCGAAGGGACTAGCGTACCGAAGCTCCTACAATGAGCAGTTCTTC. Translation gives CASSKGETPSKGLAYRSSYNEQFF.

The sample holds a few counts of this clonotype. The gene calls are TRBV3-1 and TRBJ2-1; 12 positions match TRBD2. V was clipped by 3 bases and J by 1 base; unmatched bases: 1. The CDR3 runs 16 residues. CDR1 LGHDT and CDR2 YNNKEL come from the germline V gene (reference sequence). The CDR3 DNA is TGTGCCAGCAGCCACGGACTAGCGGGGTCCTACAATGAGCAGTTCTTC. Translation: CASSHGLAGSYNEQFF.

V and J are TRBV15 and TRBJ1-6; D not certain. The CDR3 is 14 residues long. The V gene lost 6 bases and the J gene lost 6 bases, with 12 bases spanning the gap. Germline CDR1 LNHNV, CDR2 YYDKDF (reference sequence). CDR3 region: CATSRDWGNSPLHF. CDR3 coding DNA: TGTGCCACCAGTCGAGACTGGGGTAATTCACCCCTCCACTTT.

CDR3 loop: CASSSDPGAYNEQFF. DNA of the CDR3: TGTGCCAGCAGCTCGGATCCAGGGGCCTACAATGAGCAGTTCTTC. V and J are TRBV7-3 and TRBJ2-1; tentative D call: TRBD1 (6 bases). The CDR3 loop spans 15 amino acids. The germline gives CDR1 SGHTA, CDR2 FQGTGA. Trimming took off 4 bases at V and 2 bases at J, with 12 bases between the two ends.

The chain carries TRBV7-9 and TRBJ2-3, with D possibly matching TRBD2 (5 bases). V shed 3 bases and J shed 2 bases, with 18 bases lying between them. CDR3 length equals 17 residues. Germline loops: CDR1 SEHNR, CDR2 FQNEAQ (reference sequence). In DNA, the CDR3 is TGTGCCAGCAGCTTGGAGGACTGGAAGGTATCCACAGATACGCAGTATTTT. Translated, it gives CASSLEDWKVSTDTQYF. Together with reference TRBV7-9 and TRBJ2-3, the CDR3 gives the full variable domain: DTGVSQNPRHKITKRGQNVTFRCDPISEHNRLYWYRQTLGQGPEFLTYFQNEAQLEKSRLLSDRFSAERPKGSFSTLEIQRTEQGDSAMYLCASSLEDWKVSTDTQYFGPGTRLTVL.

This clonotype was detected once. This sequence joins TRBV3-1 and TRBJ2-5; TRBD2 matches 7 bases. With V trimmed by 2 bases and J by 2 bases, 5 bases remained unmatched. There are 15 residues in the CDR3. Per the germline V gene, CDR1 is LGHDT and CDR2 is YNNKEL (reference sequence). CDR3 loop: CASSQYREAQETQYF. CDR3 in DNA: TGTGCCAGCAGCCAATACCGGGAGGCACAAGAGACCCAGTACTTC.